This entry describes one T cell receptor beta chain. The CDR3 loop spans 13 amino acids. The V end was cut by 5 bases, the J end by 5 bases, with 12 bases between. CDR1 and CDR2 from the germline V gene are SEHNR and FQNEAQ (reference sequence). This specimen comes from a study of CD8+ T cells in alopecia areata. Treatment meaning: oral pan-JAK inhibitor, 5-10 mg twice daily. After isolation, RNA underwent reverse transcription to generate cDNA as the sequencing template. Sequencing was performed with immunoSEQ multiplex PCR; in TCRdb, only in-frame clones are kept and a portion is missing. The sample holds roughly 120,000 clones, under 60% seen once.

Sequencing used CD8+ T cells sorted from blood, obtained at week 24, from a patient treated with tofacitinib. The origin of this receptor is a human donor with alopecia areata. V gene TRBV7-9 combines with J gene TRBJ2-5; either TRBD1 or TRBD2 may fit D (5 bases each). CDR3 sequence (DNA): TGTGCCAGCAGCGAGGGACCATCCGAGACCCAGTACTTC. Protein sequence: CASSEGPSETQYF.